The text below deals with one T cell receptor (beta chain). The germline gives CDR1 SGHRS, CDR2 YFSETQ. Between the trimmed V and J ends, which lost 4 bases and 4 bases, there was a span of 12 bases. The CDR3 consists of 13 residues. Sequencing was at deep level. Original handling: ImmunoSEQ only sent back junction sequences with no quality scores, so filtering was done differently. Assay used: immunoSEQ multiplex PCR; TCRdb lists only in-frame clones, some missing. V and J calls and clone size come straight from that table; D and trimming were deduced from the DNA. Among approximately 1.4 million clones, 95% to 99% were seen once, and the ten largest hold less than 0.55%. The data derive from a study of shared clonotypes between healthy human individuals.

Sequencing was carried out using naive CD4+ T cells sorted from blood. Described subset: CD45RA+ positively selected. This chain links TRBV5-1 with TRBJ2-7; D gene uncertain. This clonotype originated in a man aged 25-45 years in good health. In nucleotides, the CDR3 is TGCGCCAGCAGCCCCGACGCAGAATACGAGCAGTACTTC. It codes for CASSPDAEYEQYF.